The 16 T cell receptor beta chains reported below all come from one sample, sequenced in a study of CD8 T cells in ankylosing spondylitis. Their cognate antigens are unknown. Study-wide points: One TCR beta motif, made up of several highly homologous variants, appeared characteristic of ankylosing spondylitis blood.

TCRdb reprocessed the 5' RACE reads via MiXCR and lists one record per CDR3 protein. In the table there are a few hundred thousand distinct CDR3 sequences, roughly 12% of which are singletons. The specimen was blood, either unsorted or a sorted T cell fraction (not recorded which). The receptors were sampled from a male donor with ankylosing spondylitis.

In this sample, this clonotype turned up many times. V gene TRBV6-4 combines with J gene TRBJ1-2; D is perhaps TRBD1 (5 bases). The CDR3 consists of 14 residues. Deletions cut 0 bases from V and 6 bases from J, with 11 bases between. The germline gives CDR1 MRHNA, CDR2 SNTAGT. As DNA, the CDR3 is TGTGCCAGCAGTGACTCGAAGCCAGGGAATGGCTACACCTTC. Translated, it gives CASSDSKPGNGYTF.

The chain uses TRBV20-1 and TRBJ1-5, with TRBD1 identical over 7 bases. From germline, CDR1 is DFQATT and CDR2 SNEGSKA (reference sequence). V lost 3 bases and J lost 3; bases outside the gene matches: 17. CDR3 length: 18 residues. The CDR3 region has the DNA TGCAGTGCTAGTATACCCCTGACCTTAGGGACAGACAATCAGCCCCAGCATTTT. Its protein product is CSASIPLTLGTDNQPQHF.

V is TRBV6-1 and J is TRBJ2-7; TRBD2 aligns across 10 bases. Germline CDR1 MNHNS, CDR2 SASEGT. V dropped 5 bases and J dropped 4; count of bases not matched to a gene: 11. The CDR3 runs to 16 residues. CDR3 amino acids: CASSKRTSGIDYEQYF. CDR3 bases: TGTGCCAGCAGTAAGCGGACTAGCGGCATCGATTACGAGCAGTACTTC.

This clonotype has a handful of counts. This chain joins TRBV20-1 and TRBJ2-3; 8 bases are shared with TRBD1. Trimming removed 0 bases from V and 3 bases from J; junction bases left unmatched: 5. Germline V gene sequence: CDR1 DFQATT, CDR2 SNEGSKA (reference sequence). The CDR3 extends over 15 amino acids. The CDR3 region is CSARDPGGVTDTQYF. In DNA form, the CDR3 reads TGCAGTGCTAGAGATCCAGGGGGCGTAACAGATACGCAGTATTTT.

In its sample, this clonotype was seen a few times. The gene calls are TRBV11-3 and TRBJ1-1; maybe TRBD1 (5 bases). The germline gives CDR1 SGHNT, CDR2 YENEEA. V shed 0 bases and J shed 1 base, with 12 bases lying between them. The CDR3 runs to 16 residues. CDR3 nucleotides: TGTGCCAGCAGCTTAGATCGGGCAGGGTGGAACACTGAAGCTTTCTTT. Its protein product is CASSLDRAGWNTEAFF.

This clonotype has more than one count but fewer than ten. The V gene is TRBV5-6, the J gene TRBJ2-7; 7 nucleotides align to TRBD2. The V segment lost 2 bases and the J segment 7 bases; nucleotides outside the gene matches: 12. Germline assignment: CDR1 SGHDT and CDR2 YYEEEE. The CDR3 loop spans 15 amino acids. The CDR3 sequence is CASSFTSEWLGEQYF. The DNA for the CDR3 is TGTGCCAGCAGCTTCACTAGCGAGTGGCTCGGTGAGCAGTACTTC.

This clonotype was found a few times. The chain uses TRBV20-1 and TRBJ2-7; 14 bases line up with TRBD2. Germline-derived CDR1 and CDR2 are DFQATT and SNEGSKA (reference sequence). After removal of 5 bases from V and 5 bases from J, the junction contained 5 bases not matched to a gene. The CDR3 has 14 residues. CDR3 sequence (DNA): TGCAGTGCTTCTGGGACTAGCGGGAGTGACGAGCAGTACTTC. Amino acid sequence: CSASGTSGSDEQYF.

The table lists this clonotype with a few counts. The V gene is TRBV5-1, the J gene TRBJ2-7, with 8 bases lining up with TRBD2. The CDR3 totals 13 residues. Germline CDR1 reads SGHRS; CDR2 reads YFSETQ. Germline trimming cut 2 bases from V and 6 bases from J; bases unmatched to any gene: 4. CDR3 sequence (DNA): TGCGCCAGCAGCTTACTGACTAGCGCCGAGCAGTACTTC. It translates to CASSLLTSAEQYF.

This clonotype was counted only a few times. The V call is TRBV29-1, the J call TRBJ2-3; TRBD1 agrees at 10 bases. The CDR3 consists of 14 residues. With 8 bases clipped from V and 1 base from J, the junction kept 6 bases outside the gene matches. Germline loops: CDR1 SQVTM, CDR2 ANQGSEA. CDR3 region: CSSLGTGGTDTQYF. The CDR3, as DNA: TGCAGCTCGTTGGGGACAGGGGGCACAGATACGCAGTATTTT.

The chain is built from TRBV5-1 and TRBJ1-1, with no clear D. CDR3 length: 14 residues. The germline V and J ends were trimmed by 4 bases and 1 base, with 11 bases remaining between them. In germline, CDR1 is SGHRS, CDR2 YFSETQ. DNA of the CDR3: TGCGCCAGCAGCGCCCTGACCGCGAACACTGAAGCTTTCTTT. This codes for CASSALTANTEAFF. Supplemented by reference TRBV5-1 and TRBJ1-1, the full variable domain reads KAGVTQTPRYLIKTRGQQVTLSCSPISGHRSVSWYQQTPGQGLQFLFEYFSETQRNKGNFPGRFSGRQFSNSRSEMNVSTLELGDSALYLCASSALTANTEAFFGQGTRLTVV.

This clonotype was seen more than once but under ten times. Here the CDR3 reads CATSRDVGQGIIQYF. For the CDR3, the DNA is TGTGCCACCAGCAGAGATGTCGGACAGGGTATCATTCAGTACTTC. The chain employs TRBV15 and TRBJ2-4; TRBD1 agrees at 8 bases. The V gene's germline CDR1 is LNHNV and CDR2 YYDKDF (reference sequence). The junction had 7 bases not matched to a gene; V was cut back by 0 bases and J by 9 bases. The CDR3 spans 15 residues.

The rearrangement uses TRBV20-1 and TRBJ1-5; D remains ambiguous. CDR3 length equals 16 residues. V was cut by 0 bases and J by 9 bases, with 21 bases left in between. The V gene's germline CDR1 is DFQATT and CDR2 SNEGSKA (reference sequence). CDR3 nucleotides: TGCAGTGCTAGAGATCCCGGGGTCGGATTCTTTATGCCCCAGCATTTT. It translates to CSARDPGVGFFMPQHF.

Comments on this clonotype: Possible read error: a much larger clone is one base away. This chain joins TRBV12-3 or TRBV12-4 and TRBJ2-7; D gene uncertain. This CDR3 has 13 residues. In DNA, the CDR3 is TGTGCCAGCAGTTTAAAGGGCTCCTACGTGCAGTACTTC. Amino acids: CASSLKGSYVQYF.

This clonotype was detected only a few times. J is TRBJ2-5 and V is TRBV6-1; 8 bases fit TRBD1. Germline V gene lookup returns CDR1 MNHNS and CDR2 SASEGT. The CDR3 extends over 14 amino acids. With V trimmed by 1 base and J by 5 bases, 3 bases remained unmatched. The CDR3 is CASSEGGQVETQYF. DNA for the CDR3: TGTGCCAGCAGTGAAGGGGGACAGGTTGAGACCCAGTACTTC.

In this sample, this clonotype turned up a few times. The chain recombines TRBV11-3 with TRBJ2-3; D ambiguous. CDR3 size: 14 residues. Deletions cut 5 bases from V and 4 bases from J, with 13 bases between. Germline lookup yields CDR1 SGHNT and CDR2 YENEEA. DNA of the CDR3: TGTGCCAGCAGCGCCGGTCTCAGACCAGATACGCAGTATTTT. Amino acids: CASSAGLRPDTQYF.

This clonotype was counted only a few times. This chain uses TRBV7-2 with TRBJ1-5; 7 bases fit TRBD1. Germline CDR1 SGHTA, CDR2 FQGNSA. This CDR3 is built from 15 residues. After removal of 5 bases from V and 5 bases from J, the junction contained 9 bases not matched to a gene. CDR3: CASSDPGGFYQPQHF. The CDR3 nucleotides read TGTGCCAGCAGCGACCCAGGGGGGTTCTATCAGCCCCAGCATTTT.